The 23 T cell receptor beta chains reported below all come from one sample, sequenced in a study of blood T cell repertoires in COVID-19. Some clones are missing from TCRdb's copy, which holds only in-frame ones; the method was immunoSEQ multiplex PCR. The sample holds fewer than 350,000 clones, more than 75% seen once. The sample comprised peripheral blood. The source is a woman aged 50 to 65 who had recovered from COVID-19.

V and J are TRBV24-1 and TRBJ1-2, with D unresolved. CDR1 and CDR2 (germline): KGHDR, SFDVKD. The CDR3 sequence is 14 residues long. Trimming stripped 1 base from V and 0 bases from J, with 5 bases between. The CDR3 DNA reads as TGTGCCACCAGTGATTTTACTGCTAACTATGGCTACACCTTC. Its translation: CATSDFTANYGYTF.

V and J are TRBV9 and TRBJ1-1; D possibly corresponds to TRBD1 (5 bases). V was pared by 0 bases and J by 4 bases, with 10 bases between. There are 14 residues in the CDR3. Germline CDR1 reads SGDLS; CDR2 reads YYNGEE. DNA for the CDR3: TGTGCCAGCAGCGTAGTTCAGGGTGGCACTGAAGCTTTCTTT. Translation gives CASSVVQGGTEAFF. Filled out from reference TRBV9 and TRBJ1-1, the complete variable domain reads DSGVTQTPKHLITATGQRVTLRCSPRSGDLSVYWYQQSLDQGLQFLIQYYNGEERAKGNILERFSAQQFPDLHSELNLSSLELGDSALYFCASSVVQGGTEAFFGQGTRLTVV.

Remarks on this clone: At one of its ends the junction is not consistent with the germline gene, which may arise from a read error. V and J are TRBV6-1 and TRBJ2-7; 7 nucleotides agree with TRBD2. The CDR3 is 15 residues long. CDR1 is MNHNS and CDR2 is SASEGT in the germline V gene. This CDR3 is CASSKARGGLIKQYF. The DNA for the CDR3 is TGTGCCAGCAGTAAAGCTCGGGGAGGGTTGATCAAGCAGTACTTC.

This clone has a single count. The V and J genes are TRBV21-1 and TRBJ1-1; the DNA was not used to check the table's D call, TRBD1. TRBV21-1 is given as a pseudogene. This CDR3 comprises 15 residues. The CDR3 sequence is CASSHLKETGGEAFF. CDR3 bases: TGTGCCAGCAGCCATCTCAAGGAAACAGGTGGTGAAGCTTTCTTT.

The gene calls are TRBV28 and TRBJ2-1; D might be TRBD2 (6 bases). The V gene lost 3 bases and the J gene lost 9 bases, with 12 bases spanning the gap. Germline CDR1 reads MDHEN; CDR2 reads SYDVKM. This CDR3 has 13 residues. The CDR3 DNA reads TGTGCCAGCAGTTTCCTCCGGGGGAGTGAGCAGTTCTTC. Encoded protein: CASSFLRGSEQFF.

V and J are TRBV19 and TRBJ1-2, with 8 bases matching TRBD1. The germline V gene encodes CDR1 LNHDA and CDR2 SQIVND (reference sequence). The CDR3 length is 14 residues. V trimming: 4 bases; J trimming: 6 bases; junction bases outside the gene matches: 7. The CDR3 DNA follows: TGTGCCAGTAGTACAGACAGGGGAAGTAATGGCTACACCTTC. Amino acid sequence: CASSTDRGSNGYTF.

The rearrangement joins TRBV20-1 to TRBJ2-3; D is unclear. In germline, CDR1 is DFQATT, CDR2 SNEGSKA (reference sequence). This CDR3 contains 11 residues. Trimming stripped 5 bases from V and 5 bases from J, with 8 bases between. CDR3 residues: CSAPRVDTQYF. CDR3 sequence (DNA): TGCAGTGCTCCGAGAGTAGATACGCAGTATTTT.

V and J are TRBV16 and TRBJ1-2, with a weak D call TRBD1 (5 bases). CDR3 length equals 16 residues. Germline CDR1 and CDR2: KGHSY and FQNENV. The V end was cut by 1 base, the J end by 1 base, with 13 bases between. CDR3 residues: CASSQFSGQNNYGYTF. CDR3 bases: TGTGCCAGCAGCCAATTTAGCGGACAAAATAACTATGGCTACACCTTC.

The CDR3 bases are TGTGCCAGCAGCTCAGGGACAGGGTATGAAAAACTGTTTTTT. Its translation is CASSSGTGYEKLFF. The chain joins TRBV7-2 to TRBJ1-4; 9 bases are shared with TRBD1. CDR3 length equals 14 residues. Germline V gives CDR1 SGHTA, CDR2 FQGNSA. J lost 6 bases, V lost 4 bases, and 3 bases had no gene match.

The chain joins TRBV11-3 to TRBJ1-1; TRBD1 agrees at 7 bases. The CDR3 is made up of 13 amino acids. Germline trimming cut 5 bases from V and 3 bases from J; bases unmatched to any gene: 3. The germline V gene has CDR1 SGHNT and CDR2 YENEEA. The CDR3 DNA reads as TGTGCCAGCAGCCCAGGGACAGACACTGAAGCTTTCTTT. Amino acid sequence: CASSPGTDTEAFF.

The rearrangement uses TRBV5-6 and TRBJ1-1; D is unresolved. Germline CDR1 SGHDT, CDR2 YYEEEE. This CDR3 is built from 15 residues. Trimming stripped 0 bases from V and 2 bases from J, with 11 bases between. The CDR3 DNA sequence: TGTGCCAGCAGCTTGGTCCACATGTATAACACTGAAGCTTTCTTT. Protein product: CASSLVHMYNTEAFF.

The V gene is TRBV9, the J gene TRBJ1-2; a possible D gene is TRBD1 (6 bases). This CDR3 contains 15 residues. V lost 2 bases, J lost 6 bases, and 17 bases lay in between. Germline V gene data show CDR1 as SGDLS and CDR2 as YYNGEE. The CDR3 sequence: CASSVTGSTLNGYTF. The CDR3 DNA reads as TGTGCCAGCAGCGTTACAGGGAGCACACTGAATGGCTACACCTTC.

The chain is built from TRBV1 and TRBJ2-2; TRBD1, the D gene given by the table, was not confirmed from the DNA. TRBV1 is a recognized pseudogene. This CDR3 region has 16 residues. For the CDR3, the DNA is TGCACCAGCAGCCAAGATCGCCCAGGGAACACCGGGGAGCTGTTTTTT. Residues: CTSSQDRPGNTGELFF.

The chain uses TRBV7-6 and TRBJ2-4, with a tentative D call TRBD1 (5 bases). The CDR3 totals 16 residues. Trimming removed 1 base at V and 0 bases at J, with 10 bases between. Germline assignment: CDR1 SGHVS and CDR2 FNYEAQ. The chain's CDR3 is CASSLGRGRAKNIQYF. The CDR3 nucleotides read TGTGCCAGCAGCTTAGGAAGGGGCCGAGCCAAAAACATTCAGTACTTC.

V and J are TRBV6-5 and TRBJ2-3; possibly TRBD1 for D (6 bases). The CDR3 covers 15 residues. The germline gives CDR1 MNHEY, CDR2 SVGAGI. The V and J ends lost 5 bases and 4 bases respectively, with 16 bases between them. CDR3 sequence reads: CASSRIQGGSDTQYF. CDR3 nucleotide sequence: TGTGCCAGCAGTCGCATACAGGGTGGGTCAGATACGCAGTATTTT.

Within the sample, this clone is medium-sized. The V call is TRBV19, the J call TRBJ2-7; 14 bases agree with TRBD2. The CDR3 loop spans 15 amino acids. Per germline, CDR1 LNHDA and CDR2 SQIVND (reference sequence). After removal of 5 bases from V and 6 bases from J, the junction contained 6 bases not matched to a gene. CDR3: CASSGTSGSLSEQYF. The CDR3 bases are TGTGCCAGTAGTGGGACTAGCGGGAGCTTGAGCGAGCAGTACTTC.

V is TRBV19 and J is TRBJ2-5; D might be TRBD2 (7 bases). Germline V CDR1 and CDR2: LNHDA, SQIVND (reference sequence). This CDR3 contains 13 residues. The germline V and J ends were trimmed by 4 bases and 5 bases, with 11 bases remaining between them. The CDR3 region has the DNA TGTGCCAGTAGTACCGGGGGGCGGGAGACCCAGTACTTC. As protein: CASSTGGRETQYF.

This sequence joins TRBV28 and TRBJ2-5, with D possibly matching TRBD1 (5 bases). Trimming took off 3 bases at V and 7 bases at J, with 15 bases between the two ends. The CDR3 is 14 amino acids. Germline CDR1 reads MDHEN; CDR2 reads SYDVKM. The CDR3 sequence: CASSFRGIEGTQYF. The CDR3 bases are TGTGCCAGCAGTTTTAGGGGAATCGAAGGGACCCAGTACTTC.

The chain joins TRBV30 to TRBJ1-4; 7 bases map to TRBD1. Germline CDR1 is GTSNPN and CDR2 is SVGIG (reference sequence). The CDR3 runs 18 residues. Trimming at V came to 2 bases and at J to 0 bases, leaving 12 bases not matched to a gene. The CDR3 DNA is TGTGCCTGGAGTATTGGTCTCGGGACAGCGGCAACTAATGAAAAACTGTTTTTT. This encodes CAWSIGLGTAATNEKLFF.

J is TRBJ2-5 and V is TRBV4-3, with a weak D call TRBD2 (6 bases). The CDR3 loop spans 17 amino acids. Germline V CDR1 and CDR2: LGHNA, YSLEER. The ends were cut back, 0 bases at V and 5 bases at J, with 19 bases in the middle. The CDR3, as DNA: TGCGCCAGCAGCCAAGATCTGGGCTCTCCGGGGGTGGAGACCCAGTACTTC. Protein sequence: CASSQDLGSPGVETQYF.

This chain links TRBV5-4 with TRBJ1-6, with TRBD1 identical over 9 bases. This CDR3 has 14 residues. The germline V gene encodes CDR1 SGHNT and CDR2 YYREEE (reference sequence). The V segment lost 4 bases and the J segment 7 bases; nucleotides outside the gene matches: 3. CDR3: CASSVGTGNSPLHF. For the CDR3, the DNA is TGTGCCAGCAGCGTCGGGACAGGGAATTCACCCCTCCACTTT. Full variable domain (outside the CDR3, taken from reference TRBV5-4 and TRBJ1-6): ETGVTQSPTHLIKTRGQQVTLRCSSQSGHNTVSWYQQALGQGPQFIFQYYREEENGRGNFPPRFSGLQFPNYSSELNVNALELDDSALYLCASSVGTGNSPLHFGNGTRLTVT.

The genes are TRBV3-1 (or the pseudogene TRBV3-2) and TRBJ1-6, with D possibly TRBD1 on 5 matching bases. Looked up from germline, CDR1 is LGHDT and CDR2 is YNNKEL (reference sequence). The CDR3 loop spans 15 amino acids. V lost 1 base and J lost 8, with 12 bases in between. CDR3 nucleotides: TGTGCCAGCAGCCAAGTGTGGGGCAGTGATTCACCCCTCCACTTT. Translated, it gives CASSQVWGSDSPLHF.

This clone turned up a few times. The chain links TRBV7-3 to TRBJ2-2; possible D gene TRBD1, 6 bases. Germline V lookup: CDR1 SGHTA, CDR2 FQGTGA. Trimming cost V 3 bases and J 7 bases, with 9 bases left between them. This CDR3 is built from 13 residues. CDR3: CASSLGQLGELFF. CDR3 DNA: TGTGCCAGCAGCTTGGGACAACTCGGGGAGCTGTTTTTT.